The sequence of this T cell receptor beta chain was determined in a study of shared clonotypes between healthy human individuals. The wider study: CD4 naive and CD4 memory each took three plates per donor, while CD8 naive took two and CD8 memory one.

In the case of this clone: The antigen is not known.

All donors were Caucasian adults living in Nashville, Tennessee. Study findings and constraints: As a rule, naive subsets had a larger estimated richness than memory subsets.

V was clipped by 6 bases and J by 0 bases, with 4 bases between them. The CDR3 is made up of 12 amino acids. Per germline, CDR1 ENHRY and CDR2 SYGVKD. Methods used by the authors: Junction-only sequences produced by ImmunoSEQ had no quality scores, so filtering differed. The table came from immunoSEQ multiplex PCR; TCRdb's copy has only in-frame clones and leaves some out. V and J calls plus clone size are reproduced from that table; the DNA served to infer D and trimming. The sample includes more than 2,000,000 clones, just over 90% of them seen just once. This rearrangement joins TRBV10-3 to TRBJ2-3; D gene ambiguous. This sequence originates from a young man in good health. Some clones in this sample may be carry-over from other donors' samples. Input material: naive CD4+ T cells from PBMCs. Subset described: CD45RA+ positively selected. CDR3 sequence (DNA): TGTGCCATCAGCCAAAGCACAGATACGCAGTATTTT. This gives the protein CAISQSTDTQYF.